The rows below give T cell receptor beta chains drawn from one sample of a study of T cells in Graves' hyperthyroidism and ophthalmopathy. TCRdb used MiXCR to reprocess the multiplex PCR reads, holding one entry per CDR3 protein. The sample has about 680,000 distinct CDR3 sequences, 35% seen once. The sample was blood. The receptors originated from a woman in her forties with Graves' hyperthyroidism. The CDR3 runs from the conserved cysteine through the conserved F or W. D genes are given only for firm matches. Some rows have no size entry. The others give once, few or many, or a class for an expanded clone.

length,size,V,J,D,CDR3,DNA
13,-,TRBV6-6,TRBJ1-1,-,CASSPSDGSEAFF,TGTGCCAGCAGTCCCTCCGACGGGTCCGAAGCTTTCTTT
17,many,TRBV9,TRBJ1-5,-,CASSPGEGRGQNQPQHF,TGTGCCAGCAGCCCGGGGGAAGGACGGGGTCAGAATCAGCCCCAGCATTTT
15,many,TRBV2,TRBJ1-6,-,CASRQESSYNSPLHF,TGTGCCAGCCGACAGGAAAGCTCCTATAATTCACCCCTCCACTTT
16,few,TRBV4-2,TRBJ1-2,-,CASSQETQGINYGYTF,TGTGCCAGCAGCCAAGAAACGCAGGGCATAAACTATGGCTACACCTTC
16,few,TRBV11-2,TRBJ2-2,-,CASSLAWTLRSGELFF,TGTGCCAGCAGCTTAGCCTGGACTCTTCGATCCGGGGAGCTGTTTTTT
13,-,TRBV7-9,TRBJ2-7,TRBD1,CASTLGQDYEQYF,TGTGCCAGCACCCTCGGACAGGACTACGAGCAGTACTTC
14,-,TRBV7-8,TRBJ1-1,TRBD1,CASSLLRGATEAFF,TGTGCCAGCAGCTTACTCAGGGGGGCCACTGAAGCTTTCTTT
15,many,TRBV7-9,TRBJ2-7,-,CASSLRGSGVYEQYF,TGTGCCAGCAGCTTGAGGGGGAGTGGGGTCTACGAGCAGTACTTC
12,few,TRBV5-8,TRBJ2-5,-,CASSFPPRTQYF,TGTGCCAGCAGTTTCCCCCCCCGGACCCAGTACTTC
16,-,TRBV6-5,TRBJ1-1,TRBD1,CASSFGTGGLGTEAFF,TGTGCCAGCAGTTTCGGGACAGGGGGCTTGGGTACTGAAGCTTTCTTT
15,-,TRBV6-5,TRBJ1-1,-,CVSSYEAGRSAEAFF,TGTGTCAGCAGTTACGAGGCAGGGAGAAGCGCTGAAGCTTTCTTT
13,many,TRBV2,TRBJ1-1,-,CASSDRAPTEAFF,TGTGCCAGCAGCGACCGGGCCCCGACGGAAGCTTTCTTT
17,many,TRBV19,TRBJ1-5,-,CASSSGGTEHSNQPQHF,TGTGCCAGTAGCTCCGGTGGTACGGAGCATAGCAATCAGCCCCAGCATTTT
14,few,TRBV7-9,TRBJ1-4,-,CASSQRAGGEKLFF,TGTGCCAGCAGCCAAAGGGCTGGCGGCGAAAAACTGTTTTTT
12,many,TRBV7-9,TRBJ1-1,-,CASNTWSTEAFF,TGTGCCAGCAACACCTGGAGCACTGAAGCTTTCTTT
14,-,TRBV2,TRBJ2-3,TRBD1,CASSARTGSDTQYF,TGTGCCAGCAGTGCCCGGACAGGGTCGGATACGCAGTATTTT
16,-,TRBV5-6,TRBJ2-7,TRBD2,CASSLFEREGLHEQYF,TGTGCCAGCAGCTTATTTGAGCGGGAGGGCCTCCACGAGCAGTACTTC
15,many,TRBV7-2,TRBJ2-7,-,CASSLDRSGTYEQYF,TGTGCCAGCAGCTTAGATAGGTCAGGGACCTACGAGCAGTACTTC
16,-,TRBV6-1,TRBJ2-5,TRBD1,CASSQDPGQEGETQYF,TGTGCCAGCAGCCAAGATCCCGGACAGGAAGGAGAGACCCAGTACTTC
16,-,TRBV7-2,TRBJ1-2,TRBD1,CASSHGRTGARGGYTF,TGTGCCAGCAGCCACGGAAGGACAGGGGCAAGAGGTGGCTACACCTTC
14,-,TRBV12-3/TRBV12-4,TRBJ2-7,-,CASTSTGGSYEQYF,TGTGCCAGCACCTCGACCGGGGGTTCGTACGAGCAGTACTTC
15,-,TRBV28,TRBJ1-2,TRBD1,CATLDRPTGYCGYTF,TGTGCCACCCTGGACAGGCCGACGGGATACTGTGGCTACACCTTC
15,-,TRBV6-6,TRBJ2-7,TRBD2,CASSYSSLAGAEQYF,TGTGCCAGCAGTTACTCATCCCTAGCGGGAGCCGAGCAGTACTTC
16,-,TRBV2,TRBJ2-5,-,CASSYSIRETQETQYF,TGTGCCAGCAGTTACTCGATACGGGAGACACAAGAGACCCAGTACTTC
13,many,TRBV19,TRBJ1-2,-,CASSPTWKDGYTF,TGTGCCAGTAGCCCGACATGGAAGGATGGCTACACCTTC
14,once,TRBV7-9,TRBJ2-2,-,CASSFDANTGELSF,TGTGCCAGCAGCTTTGATGCGAACACCGGGGAGCTGTCTTTT
17,once,TRBV15,TRBJ1-2,-,CATSSWNRDPKAGGYTF,TGTGCCACCAGCAGTTGGAACAGGGACCCAAAGGCTGGTGGCTACACCTTC
13,few,TRBV9,TRBJ2-2,-,CASNQGNTGELFF,TGTGCCAGCAATCAGGGGAACACCGGGGAGCTGTTTTTT
12,many,TRBV7-2,TRBJ2-5,TRBD2,CASTAGGRYQYF,TGTGCCAGCACCGCGGGGGGGCGGTACCAGTACTTC